Listed below are T cell receptor beta chains from one sample, sequenced in a study of blood T cell repertoires in COVID-19. Profiling relied on immunoSEQ multiplex PCR, and the TCRdb table lists in-frame clones only, not all of them. The sample records 150,000 to 200,000 clones, more than 70% being singletons. The specimen sequenced was peripheral blood. The receptors shown here come from a man between 60 and 75 years old with acute or convalescent COVID-19. Each CDR3 is given with its conserved first and last residue. Each record gives: J gene, V gene, CDR3 protein.

>TRBJ1-5|TRBV6-6
CASSTPGVYNQPQHF
>TRBJ2-5|TRBV19
CASSIGTSGGQETQYF
>TRBJ1-1|TRBV28
CASSLSGTGGWQTEAFF
>TRBJ1-6|TRBV11-1
CASSSTTGTPLHF
>TRBJ1-1|TRBV2
CASRFTVNTEAFF
>TRBJ1-2|TRBV5-6
CASSTKDSNYGYTF
>TRBJ2-7|TRBV3-1/TRBV3-2
CASSQEGWEFQQPSYEQYF
>TRBJ1-1|TRBV7-2
CASSLWTGQGTEAFF
>TRBJ1-6|TRBV7-2
CASSSRGERNSPLHF
>TRBJ1-6|TRBV4-3
CASSQDRGSPLHF
>TRBJ1-1|TRBV14
CASSQDKGQLNTEAFF
>TRBJ2-4|TRBV19
CASSLQGAAKNIQYF
>TRBJ1-1|TRBV11-2
CASSLDRDTEAFF
>TRBJ2-1|TRBV14
CASSQGSGGYNEQFF
>TRBJ1-2|TRBV6-5
CASSVHDSSNYGYTF
>TRBJ2-5|TRBV19
CASSPRQRQETQYF
>TRBJ2-3|TRBV19
CATLSGGHTDTQYF
>TRBJ1-2|TRBV3-1/TRBV3-2
CASSQGRGTLYPRGYTF
>TRBJ2-3|TRBV25-1
CASSLAASTDTQYF
>TRBJ1-2|TRBV19
CASSIGVENYGYTF
>TRBJ1-2|TRBV29-1
CSVEDWRGRESDGYTF
>TRBJ1-3|TRBV13
CASSLASGNTIYF
>TRBJ2-1|TRBV3-1/TRBV3-2
CASSQTIGRGFSNEQFF
>TRBJ1-2|TRBV7-9
CASTRGVVEAPGYGYTF
>TRBJ1-1|TRBV14
CASSQVWSAEAFF
>TRBJ2-2|TRBV5-6
CASSLKAGGHTGELFF